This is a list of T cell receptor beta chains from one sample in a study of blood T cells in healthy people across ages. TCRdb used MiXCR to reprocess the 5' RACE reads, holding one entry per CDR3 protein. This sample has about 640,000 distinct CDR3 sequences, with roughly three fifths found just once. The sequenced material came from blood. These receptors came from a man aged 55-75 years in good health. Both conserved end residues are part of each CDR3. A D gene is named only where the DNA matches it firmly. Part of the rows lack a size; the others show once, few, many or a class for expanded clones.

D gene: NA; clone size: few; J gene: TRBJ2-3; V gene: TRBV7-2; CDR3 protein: CASSSQWPDTQYF; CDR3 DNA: TGTGCCAGCAGCTCCCAATGGCCAGATACGCAGTATTTT
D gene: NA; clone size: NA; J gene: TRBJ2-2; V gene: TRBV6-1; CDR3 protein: CASSEGPGLAGELFF; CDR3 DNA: TGTGCCAGCAGTGAAGGGCCAGGGCTGGCCGGGGAGCTGTTTTTT
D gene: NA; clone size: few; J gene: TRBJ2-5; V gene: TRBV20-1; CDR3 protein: CSARMGTQYF; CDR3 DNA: TGCAGTGCTAGAATGGGGACCCAGTACTTC
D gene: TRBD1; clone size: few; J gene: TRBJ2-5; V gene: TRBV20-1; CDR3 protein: CSAFTGGETQYF; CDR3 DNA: TGCAGTGCGTTTACAGGGGGAGAGACCCAGTACTTC
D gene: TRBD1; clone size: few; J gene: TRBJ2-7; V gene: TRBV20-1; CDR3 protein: CSARSGTGFPYEQYF; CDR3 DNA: TGCAGTGCTAGATCGGGGACAGGGTTCCCCTACGAGCAGTACTTC
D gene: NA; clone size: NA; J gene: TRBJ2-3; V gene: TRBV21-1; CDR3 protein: CASSKSGLAGGHVDTQYF; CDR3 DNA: TGTGCCAGCAGCAAATCGGGACTAGCGGGGGGGCACGTAGATACGCAGTATTTT
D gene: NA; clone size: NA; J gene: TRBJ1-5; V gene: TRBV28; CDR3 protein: CASSPYWGQPQHF; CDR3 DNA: TGTGCCAGCAGTCCATATTGGGGTCAGCCCCAGCATTTT
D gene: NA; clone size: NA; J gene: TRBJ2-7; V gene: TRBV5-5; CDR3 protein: CASSTGQLSYEQYF; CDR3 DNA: TGTGCCAGCAGCACTGGACAGCTCTCCTACGAGCAGTACTTC
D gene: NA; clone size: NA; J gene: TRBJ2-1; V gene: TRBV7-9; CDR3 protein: CASSGGHPSYNEQFF; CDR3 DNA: TGTGCCAGCAGCGGGGGCCACCCCTCCTACAATGAGCAGTTCTTC
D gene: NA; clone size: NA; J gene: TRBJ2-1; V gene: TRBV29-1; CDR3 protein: CTAGVQGMDEQFF; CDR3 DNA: TGCACCGCCGGAGTACAGGGAATGGATGAGCAGTTCTTC
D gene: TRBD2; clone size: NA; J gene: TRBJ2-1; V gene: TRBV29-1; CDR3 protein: CSVYLRAGRTYNEQFF; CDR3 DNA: TGCAGCGTTTATCTCCGAGCGGGGCGGACCTACAATGAGCAGTTCTTC
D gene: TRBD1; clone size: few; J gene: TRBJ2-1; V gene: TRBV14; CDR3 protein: CASSQRPGQMGNEQFF; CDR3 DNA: TGTGCCAGCAGTCAAAGACCGGGACAGATGGGCAATGAGCAGTTCTTC
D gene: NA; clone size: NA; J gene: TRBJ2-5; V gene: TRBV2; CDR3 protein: CASSTHQETQYF; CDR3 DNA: TGTGCCAGCAGTACTCACCAAGAGACCCAGTACTTC
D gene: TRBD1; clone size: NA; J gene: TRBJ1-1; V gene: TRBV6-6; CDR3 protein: CASSYPGQDNTEAFF; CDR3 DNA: TGTGCCAGCAGTTACCCGGGACAGGATAACACTGAAGCTTTCTTT
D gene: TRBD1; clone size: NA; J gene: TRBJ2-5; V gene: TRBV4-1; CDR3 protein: CASSQARRVTGVDRETQYF; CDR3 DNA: TGCGCCAGCAGCCAAGCGCGTCGGGTAACAGGGGTGGATCGTGAGACCCAGTACTTC
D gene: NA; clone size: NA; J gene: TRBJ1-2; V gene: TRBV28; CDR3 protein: CASSDEGLNYGYTF; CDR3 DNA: TGTGCCAGCTCTGACGAGGGGCTCAACTATGGCTACACCTTC